These 22 T cell receptor beta chains share one sample of origin, sequenced in a study of shared clonotypes between healthy human individuals. Here immunoSEQ multiplex PCR was the method, and the copy in TCRdb shows in-frame clones only, minus some. This sample has roughly 2.4 million clones, with roughly 95% found just once. Specimen: naive CD4+ T cells sorted from blood. Subset meaning: CD45RA+ positively selected. The source of these receptors is a man aged 18 to 35 in good health.

In this sample, this clone turned up once. This chain links TRBV11-2 with TRBJ2-7, with 8 nucleotides matching TRBD2. The CDR3 runs to 16 residues. V lost 5 bases to trimming and J lost 2 bases; unmatched junction nucleotides: 11. Per germline, CDR1 SGHAT and CDR2 FQNNGV. CDR3 DNA sequence: TGTGCCAGCAGCCCATTAGGGGCGGGAGGAACCTACGAGCAGTACTTC. Translation: CASSPLGAGGTYEQYF.

The rearrangement joins TRBV11-2 to TRBJ1-2; D perhaps matches TRBD1 (5 bases). Germline V lookup: CDR1 SGHAT, CDR2 FQNNGV. V shed 5 bases and J shed 4 bases, with 20 bases lying between them. The CDR3 is made up of 16 amino acids. The DNA of the CDR3 is TGTGCCAGCAGCCCGATGGGGGGAGCGAGTAGCTATGGCTACACCTTC. Translated, it gives CASSPMGGASSYGYTF. The whole variable domain, remainder taken from reference TRBV11-2 and TRBJ1-2, is EAGVAQSPRYKIIEKRQSVAFWCNPISGHATLYWYQQILGQGPKLLIQFQNNGVVDDSQLPKDRFSAERLKGVDSTLKIQPAKLEDSAVYLCASSPMGGASSYGYTFGSGTRLTVV.

The chain couples TRBV5-1 to TRBJ1-4; possibly TRBD1 for D (5 bases). Trimming stripped 5 bases from V and 4 bases from J, with 9 bases between. Germline-derived CDR1 and CDR2 are SGHRS and YFSETQ. The CDR3 is made up of 13 amino acids. The CDR3: CASSDSLNEKLFF. CDR3 bases: TGCGCCAGCAGTGACAGCCTTAATGAAAAACTGTTTTTT.

This clone turned up a few times. The genes are TRBV11-2 and TRBJ2-7; D ambiguous. CDR1 and CDR2 from the germline V gene are SGHAT and FQNNGV. V shed 4 bases and J shed 2 bases, with 9 bases lying between them. The CDR3 covers 13 residues. CDR3: CASSSLLTYEQYF. The CDR3 nucleotides read TGTGCCAGCAGCTCGCTCTTGACCTACGAGCAGTACTTC. Supplemented by reference TRBV11-2 and TRBJ2-7, the full variable domain reads EAGVAQSPRYKIIEKRQSVAFWCNPISGHATLYWYQQILGQGPKLLIQFQNNGVVDDSQLPKDRFSAERLKGVDSTLKIQPAKLEDSAVYLCASSSLLTYEQYFGPGTRLTVT.

V and J are TRBV6-5 and TRBJ1-2, with D perhaps TRBD1 (5 bases). Per the germline V gene, CDR1 is MNHEY and CDR2 is SVGAGI. V was shortened by 6 bases and J by 3 bases, with 11 bases between the two germline ends. The length of the CDR3 is 13 residues. The CDR3, as DNA: TGTGCCAGCAGGCGACAGCCCGACTATGGCTACACCTTC. Translating it yields CASRRQPDYGYTF.

The V call is TRBV6-1, the J call TRBJ1-2; 7 bases line up with TRBD1. The V gene's germline CDR1 is MNHNS and CDR2 SASEGT. This CDR3 comprises 15 residues. V lost 3 bases to trimming and J lost 4 bases; unmatched junction nucleotides: 8. The CDR3 sequence is CASSETGTVTYGYTF. In DNA form, the CDR3 reads TGTGCCAGCAGTGAGACCGGGACAGTCACCTATGGCTACACCTTC.

This clone appeared once. In DNA, the CDR3 is TGTGCCAGCAGACCACCGGGGACAGGGGGCAACGAGCAGTACTTC. Translated: CASRPPGTGGNEQYF. V usage is TRBV7-8 and J usage is TRBJ2-7; 12 bases fit TRBD1. This CDR3 contains 15 residues. Germline V gives CDR1 SGHVS, CDR2 FQNEAQ. Trimming at V came to 6 bases and at J to 5 bases, leaving 8 bases not matched to a gene.

As concerns this clone: Other DNA sequences in this specimen translate into the identical CDR3. The chain couples TRBV6-5 to TRBJ2-7; D is undetermined. The V and J ends lost 2 bases and 3 bases respectively, with 8 bases between them. CDR1 and CDR2 (germline): MNHEY, SVGAGI. The CDR3 totals 13 residues. CDR3 bases: TGTGCCAGCAGTTACCGGCAAAACTACGAGCAGTACTTC. Protein product: CASSYRQNYEQYF.

The chain carries TRBV30 and TRBJ1-2, with TRBD1 identical over 8 bases. The CDR3 has 15 amino acids. Germline CDR1 reads GTSNPN; CDR2 reads SVGIG (reference sequence). J lost 7 bases, V lost 0 bases, and 10 bases had no gene match. The CDR3 bases are TGTGCCTGGAGTGTATCAGGACAGGGCGTGGGTGGCTACACCTTC. Translating it yields CAWSVSGQGVGGYTF.

The gene calls are TRBV6-1 and TRBJ2-5; D not certain. In germline, CDR1 is MNHNS, CDR2 SASEGT. V shed 2 bases and J shed 7 bases, with 8 bases lying between them. CDR3 length: 12 residues. CDR3 nucleotide sequence: TGTGCCAGCAGTGAAACTCTGGGGACCCAGTACTTC. It translates to CASSETLGTQYF.

To note about this clone: This sample includes further DNA sequences coding for the same CDR3. The chain carries TRBV6-5 and TRBJ1-2, with 9 bases that match TRBD1. CDR3 length equals 15 residues. CDR1 is MNHEY, CDR2 SVGAGI, per germline. V lost 2 bases to trimming and J lost 7 bases; unmatched junction nucleotides: 8. DNA for the CDR3: TGTGCCAGCAGTTACCCGGGACAGGGTCTCTCTGGCTACACCTTC. Protein product: CASSYPGQGLSGYTF.

This clone showed up just once. The genes are TRBV7-2 and TRBJ1-2; TRBD1 matches at 12 bases. Germline CDR1 reads SGHTA; CDR2 reads FQGNSA. The CDR3 consists of 17 residues. Losses at the gene ends were 5 bases for V and 2 bases for J; bases not matched to a gene: 9. CDR3 protein: CASSPGGQGARNYGYTF. CDR3 bases: TGTGCCAGCAGCCCAGGGGGACAGGGGGCGCGGAACTATGGCTACACCTTC.

The chain combines TRBV28 with TRBJ1-4, with D unclear. CDR1 is MDHEN, CDR2 SYDVKM, per germline. The CDR3 has 14 amino acids. Trimming took 4 bases from V and 0 from J, leaving 6 bases between them. This CDR3 reads CASSSHTTNEKLFF. Here the CDR3 DNA reads TGTGCCAGCAGTTCACATACAACTAATGAAAAACTGTTTTTT.

The chain is built from TRBV6-6 and TRBJ2-1; D is ambiguous. The CDR3 contains 15 residues. Trimming shortened V by 2 bases and J by 6 bases, and 14 bases separated the two germline ends. Germline V gene lookup returns CDR1 MNHNY and CDR2 SVGAGI (reference sequence). This CDR3 is CASSYPRSQVNEQFF. The CDR3 nucleotides are TGTGCCAGCAGTTACCCTCGTTCCCAAGTCAATGAGCAGTTCTTC.

The chain uses TRBV19 and TRBJ1-4; possibly TRBD1 for D (5 bases). CDR3 length: 14 amino acids. CDR1 and CDR2 (germline): LNHDA, SQIVND (reference sequence). V was shortened by 5 bases and J by 3 bases, with 10 bases between the two germline ends. The CDR3 nucleotides read TGTGCCAGTAGTGAGCAGGGCCCTAATGAAAAACTGTTTTTT. It codes for CASSEQGPNEKLFF.

This sequence joins TRBV27 and TRBJ1-2, with 8 positions matching TRBD1. V trimming: 5 bases; J trimming: 6 bases; junction bases outside the gene matches: 8. The CDR3 sequence is 14 residues long. The germline V gene encodes CDR1 MNHEY and CDR2 SMNVEV (reference sequence). CDR3 in amino acids: CASSPWTGWDGYTF. CDR3 DNA sequence: TGTGCCAGCAGTCCGTGGACAGGGTGGGATGGCTACACCTTC.

The chain links TRBV5-1 to TRBJ2-5, with D possibly called TRBD1 or TRBD2 (5 bases each). V lost 4 bases and J 5 bases, leaving 24 bases between the germline ends. Per the germline V gene, CDR1 is SGHRS and CDR2 is YFSETQ. The CDR3 sequence is 17 residues long. The CDR3 spells CASSPAGRKGRLETQYF. CDR3 DNA sequence: TGCGCCAGCAGCCCGGCAGGGAGAAAGGGGCGACTGGAGACCCAGTACTTC.

This clone was found once. The chain recombines TRBV11-2 with TRBJ2-7; the match to TRBD2 covers 8 bases. Trimming cost V 1 base and J 3 bases; bases outside gene matches: 14. CDR3 size: 18 residues. CDR1 is SGHAT, CDR2 FQNNGV, per germline. As DNA, the CDR3 is TGTGCCAGCAGCTTAGCCCCGCCTGTAGCGGGGCTACACTACGAGCAGTACTTC. It translates to CASSLAPPVAGLHYEQYF.

The gene calls are TRBV25-1 and TRBJ2-5; the D gene could be TRBD1 or TRBD2 (5 bases each). In germline, CDR1 is MGHDK, CDR2 SYGVNS. Trimming shortened V by 2 bases and J by 5 bases, and 12 bases separated the two germline ends. CDR3 length: 14 amino acids. The CDR3 bases are TGTGCCAGCAGTGAACCCGGGACCCGGGAGACCCAGTACTTC. Its protein product is CASSEPGTRETQYF. The full variable domain, in which reference TRBV25-1 and TRBJ2-5 provide the parts outside the CDR3, is EADIYQTPRYLVIGTGKKITLECSQTMGHDKMYWYQQDPGMELHLIHYSYGVNSTEKGDLSSESTVSRIRTEHFPLTLESARPSHTSQYLCASSEPGTRETQYFGPGTRLLVL.

This sequence joins TRBV2 and TRBJ1-2; D is undetermined. The germline V gene has CDR1 SNHLY and CDR2 FYNNEI. CDR3 size: 16 residues. V gave up 2 bases and J gave up 4 bases, with 17 bases separating them. The CDR3 sequence is CASSEFSAARRYGYTF. In DNA form, the CDR3 reads TGTGCCAGCAGTGAATTCTCGGCAGCCCGCCGCTATGGCTACACCTTC.

The chain combines TRBV7-9 with TRBJ2-1, with TRBD2 matching 14 bases. V shed 4 bases, J shed 1 base, and the junction held 3 bases outside the gene matches. The CDR3 has 17 residues. From germline, CDR1 is SEHNR and CDR2 FQNEAQ (reference sequence). CDR3 loop: CASSSGTSGSSYNEQFF. DNA for the CDR3: TGTGCCAGCAGCTCAGGGACTAGCGGGAGTTCCTACAATGAGCAGTTCTTC.

The chain combines TRBV11-2 with TRBJ2-1; 7 bases align to TRBD2. The V segment lost 5 bases and the J segment 7 bases; nucleotides outside the gene matches: 14. The germline V gene has CDR1 SGHAT and CDR2 FQNNGV. The length of the CDR3 is 16 residues. DNA of the CDR3: TGTGCCAGCAGCCCCCACGGGGGAGGGCTAAGGAATGAGCAGTTCTTC. Protein: CASSPHGGGLRNEQFF.